The 15 T cell receptor beta chains presented below share a single source sample, sequenced in a study of shared clonotypes between healthy human individuals. The method was immunoSEQ multiplex PCR; TCRdb's version includes in-frame clones alone and lacks a portion of them. The data show some 2 million clones, with 90% to 95% seen just once and around 0.13% held by the top ten. The sample taken for sequencing was naive CD4+ T cells sorted from blood. Subset given: CD45RA+ positively selected. The receptors were gathered from a man aged 18 to 29 in good health.

The chain joins TRBV29-1 to TRBJ2-2; 9 bases match TRBD1. Trimming at V came to 6 bases and at J to 7 bases, leaving 6 bases not matched to a gene. The CDR3 extends over 13 amino acids. The germline CDR1 and CDR2 sequences are SQVTM and ANQGSEA. CDR3 protein: CSVRQGGGGELFF. The CDR3 region has the DNA TGCAGCGTGAGACAGGGGGGTGGCGGGGAGCTGTTTTTT.

A note on this clone: Other nucleotide sequences in the sample specify the same CDR3. V gene TRBV5-1 combines with J gene TRBJ2-2; D is possibly TRBD2 (5 bases). V was pared by 0 bases and J by 0 bases, with 9 bases between. Germline values: CDR1 SGHRS, CDR2 YFSETQ. This CDR3 contains 16 residues. CDR3 DNA sequence: TGCGCCAGCAGCTTGGGGACTGGGTCGAACACCGGGGAGCTGTTTTTT. Translation: CASSLGTGSNTGELFF. Drawing the rest from reference TRBV5-1 and TRBJ2-2, the complete variable domain is KAGVTQTPRYLIKTRGQQVTLSCSPISGHRSVSWYQQTPGQGLQFLFEYFSETQRNKGNFPGRFSGRQFSNSRSEMNVSTLELGDSALYLCASSLGTGSNTGELFFGEGSRLTVL.

This clone appeared a single time. V gene TRBV29-1 combines with J gene TRBJ2-7, with 12 bases aligning to TRBD2. Germline values: CDR1 SQVTM, CDR2 ANQGSEA. CDR3 length equals 15 residues. J was trimmed by 6 bases and V by 4 bases; bases with no gene match: 10. DNA of the CDR3: TGCAGCGTTGCTCCGAGACTAGCGGGGGCCGGCGAGCAGTACTTC. Protein sequence: CSVAPRLAGAGEQYF.

This clone was counted a single time. The rearrangement links TRBV10-1 to TRBJ2-1, with 8 bases lining up with TRBD1. This CDR3 has 15 residues. CDR1 and CDR2 from the germline V gene are WNHNN and SYGVQD (reference sequence). With V trimmed by 2 bases and J by 4 bases, 4 bases remained unmatched. Here the CDR3 DNA reads TGCGCCAGCAGTGAGGGACAGGGCCTATACAATGAGCAGTTCTTC. The encoded protein is CASSEGQGLYNEQFF.

The genes are TRBV19 and TRBJ1-4; no firm D call. This CDR3 is built from 17 residues. Germline assignment: CDR1 LNHDA and CDR2 SQIVND (reference sequence). V shed 7 bases and J shed 6 bases, with 24 bases lying between them. The CDR3 nucleotides read TGTGCCAGTACCGTAACGGCCAACCTTCGTGGAGATGAAAAACTGTTTTTT. Translating gives CASTVTANLRGDEKLFF.

This rearrangement joins TRBV10-1 to TRBJ2-7, with D perhaps TRBD2 (6 bases). The CDR3 is 15 residues long. V shed 4 bases and J shed 3 bases, with 16 bases lying between them. The germline CDR1 and CDR2 sequences are WNHNN and SYGVQD (reference sequence). The CDR3 bases are TGCGCCAGCAGTGGAGGCGCGGGATTCGTCTACGAGCAGTACTTC. This sequence encodes CASSGGAGFVYEQYF.

J is TRBJ2-4 and V is TRBV5-1, with 7 bases lining up with TRBD1. The CDR3 spans 15 residues. V dropped 0 bases and J dropped 1; count of bases not matched to a gene: 1. Germline V gene data show CDR1 as SGHRS and CDR2 as YFSETQ. The DNA for the CDR3 is TGCGCCAGCAGCTTGGCACAGGGGGCCAAAAACATTCAGTACTTC. Translation gives CASSLAQGAKNIQYF.

The rearrangement joins TRBV7-2 to TRBJ1-3; D is perhaps TRBD1 (5 bases). CDR1 SGHTA and CDR2 FQGNSA come from the germline V gene. V was trimmed by 2 bases and J by 3 bases, leaving 11 bases between them. The CDR3 has 15 amino acids. The CDR3 reads CASSLSFGGGNTIYF. The CDR3 DNA reads TGTGCCAGCAGCTTAAGTTTTGGGGGTGGAAACACCATATATTTT.

The chain carries TRBV5-1 and TRBJ2-5; D is ambiguous. The CDR3 is 18 amino acids. V shed 2 bases and J shed 2 bases, with 22 bases lying between them. Germline values: CDR1 SGHRS, CDR2 YFSETQ. The CDR3 DNA follows: TGCGCCAGCAGCTTTATCGGAGAGGTACTTAGTTCACAAGAGACCCAGTACTTC. This codes for CASSFIGEVLSSQETQYF.

The chain's CDR3 is CASSVSGDPGGEQFF. CDR3 nucleotide sequence: TGTGCCAGCAGCGTGAGCGGCGACCCAGGGGGTGAGCAGTTCTTC. The chain uses TRBV9 and TRBJ2-1, with 7 bases identical to TRBD1. Germline trimming cut 2 bases from V and 9 bases from J; bases unmatched to any gene: 11. CDR1 and CDR2 from the germline V gene are SGDLS and YYNGEE. CDR3 size: 15 residues.

The chain recombines TRBV10-3 with TRBJ2-7; 8 positions agree with TRBD1. J lost 2 bases, V lost 4 bases, and 7 bases had no gene match. The CDR3 contains 15 residues. Germline CDR1 reads ENHRY; CDR2 reads SYGVKD. The CDR3 region has the DNA TGTGCCATCAGTGTTCTCGGGACAGGAGCCTACGAGCAGTACTTC. Encoded protein: CAISVLGTGAYEQYF.

The V gene is TRBV5-6, the J gene TRBJ1-2, with 7 bases aligning to TRBD1. The CDR3 runs 15 residues. The junction had 10 bases not matched to a gene; V was cut back by 6 bases and J by 2 bases. The germline gives CDR1 SGHDT, CDR2 YYEEEE. The CDR3 DNA follows: TGTGCCAGCATCCAAGGGGGGACAGCCAACTATGGCTACACCTTC. Its translation: CASIQGGTANYGYTF.

The rearrangement uses TRBV5-6 and TRBJ2-2; 7 nucleotides match TRBD2. CDR3 length: 16 amino acids. Germline V gene data show CDR1 as SGHDT and CDR2 as YYEEEE. The junction had 6 bases not matched to a gene; V was cut back by 0 bases and J by 4 bases. The CDR3 loop reads CASSLEGLVLTGELFF. CDR3 DNA sequence: TGTGCCAGCAGCTTGGAAGGACTAGTCCTCACCGGGGAGCTGTTTTTT.

The CDR3 sequence: CASSPTGQWSNQPQHF. The CDR3 DNA reads TGTGCCAGTAGTCCCACCGGACAGTGGAGCAATCAGCCCCAGCATTTT. V and J are TRBV19 and TRBJ1-5; possibly TRBD1 for D (6 bases). This CDR3 spans 16 amino acids. From germline, CDR1 is LNHDA and CDR2 SQIVND (reference sequence). V lost 5 bases, J lost 1 base, and 15 bases lay in between. Looking up the rest from reference TRBV19 and TRBJ1-5 gives the full variable domain: DGGITQSPKYLFRKEGQNVTLSCEQNLNHDAMYWYRQDPGQGLRLIYYSQIVNDFQKGDIAEGYSVSREKKESFPLTVTSAQKNPTAFYLCASSPTGQWSNQPQHFGDGTRLSIL.

This clone was seen just once. The rearrangement links TRBV28 to TRBJ2-3; the D gene is possibly TRBD1 (5 bases). Germline V lookup: CDR1 MDHEN, CDR2 SYDVKM. This CDR3 is 14 amino acids long. V was pared by 5 bases and J by 2 bases, with 11 bases between. CDR3 sequence: CASSLRQITDTQYF. The CDR3 DNA follows: TGTGCCAGCAGTCTCCGACAGATCACAGATACGCAGTATTTT.